This TCR beta chain derives from a study of control samples from healthy donors and cancer patients. The CDR3 is 15 amino acids. V trimming: 2 bases; J trimming: 3 bases; junction bases outside the gene matches: 7. Germline assignment: CDR1 SGHRS and CDR2 YFSETQ. Libraries were prepared by immunoSEQ multiplex PCR; TCRdb keeps only in-frame clonotypes and omits some of them. The table for this sample gives approximately 190,000 clones. The J gene is TRBJ2-7, the V gene TRBV5-1; 8 nucleotides agree with TRBD1. This receptor was identified in a woman aged 25-40 years in good health. Sequenced material: blood. The CDR3 sequence: CASSLPGGDSYEQYF. The CDR3 DNA reads as TGCGCCAGCAGCTTACCAGGGGGCGACAGCTACGAGCAGTACTTC.